The 24 T cell receptor beta chains below come from one sample, sequenced in a study of T-cell reconstitution after alpha-beta-depleted transplantation in children. Preparing the TCRbeta library involved the use of unique molecular identifiers. In TCRdb, the PCR reads were re-called with MiXCR into one record per CDR3 protein. The sample has 97,000 or so distinct CDR3 sequences; roughly 7.2% are singletons. This sample comprised PBMCs, obtained before TCRalphabeta/CD19-depleted stem cell transplant. Source of these receptors: a boy aged 2 to 10 with acute lymphoblastic leukemia, due to receive a stem cell transplant.

This clonotype has more than one count but fewer than ten. The chain carries TRBV18 and TRBJ2-7; 8 positions agree with TRBD1. Losses at the gene ends were 4 bases for V and 5 bases for J; bases not matched to a gene: 7. CDR1 and CDR2 from the germline V gene are KGHSH and LQKENI. The CDR3 is made up of 14 amino acids. The CDR3 is CASSLRQGTHEQYF. In nucleotides, the CDR3 is TGTGCCAGCTCACTTCGACAGGGGACCCACGAGCAGTACTTC.

The gene calls are TRBV29-1 and TRBJ1-1, with 7 bases fitting TRBD1. Germline V gene data show CDR1 as SQVTM and CDR2 as ANQGSEA. This CDR3 is 12 amino acids long. V lost 6 bases, J lost 4 bases, and 5 bases stayed unmatched. The chain's CDR3 is CSVGGTATEAFF. Here the CDR3 DNA reads TGCAGCGTGGGGGGGACAGCCACTGAAGCTTTCTTT.

The sample holds many counts of this clonotype. The V call is TRBV15, the J call TRBJ2-7; the D is unclear. The length of the CDR3 is 15 residues. V shed 0 bases and J shed 2 bases, with 11 bases lying between them. In germline, CDR1 is LNHNV, CDR2 YYDKDF (reference sequence). The CDR3 DNA sequence: TGTGCCACCAGCAGAGATAGGGTAGCAGCCTACGAGCAGTACTTC. Its translation is CATSRDRVAAYEQYF. Full variable domain (missing parts from reference TRBV15 and TRBJ2-7): DAMVIQNPRYQVTQFGKPVTLSCSQTLNHNVMYWYQQKSSQAPKLLFHYYDKDFNNEADTPDNFQSRRPNTSFCFLDIRSPGLGDTAMYLCATSRDRVAAYEQYFGPGTRLTVT.

This clonotype was detected only a few times. CDR3 DNA: TGCGCCAGCAGCTCGGGGGTTGGGGATTCACCCCTCCACTTT. It encodes CASSSGVGDSPLHF. The rearrangement joins TRBV5-1 to TRBJ1-6, with D perhaps TRBD1 (5 bases). The CDR3 covers 14 residues. V was clipped by 3 bases and J by 8 bases, with 12 bases between them. Germline-derived CDR1 and CDR2 are SGHRS and YFSETQ.

This clonotype was observed a few times. The chain couples TRBV19 to TRBJ2-2; no definite D call. Trimming pared 6 bases from V and 4 bases from J, leaving 12 bases between. The CDR3 is 14 residues long. CDR1 LNHDA and CDR2 SQIVND come from the germline V gene (reference sequence). This CDR3 reads CASRSIGGTGELFF. DNA for the CDR3: TGTGCCAGTAGATCGATCGGTGGCACCGGGGAGCTGTTTTTT.

This clonotype showed up just a few times. V usage is TRBV7-3 and J usage is TRBJ2-1; 7 positions agree with TRBD2. The CDR3 length is 16 residues. The trim removed 0 bases at V and 3 bases at J, leaving 5 bases unmatched. Germline V lookup: CDR1 SGHTA, CDR2 FQGTGA. DNA for the CDR3: TGTGCCAGCAGCTTAACCTCGGGGGGAAGCTACAATGAGCAGTTCTTC. Amino acid sequence: CASSLTSGGSYNEQFF. The full variable domain, in which reference TRBV7-3 and TRBJ2-1 provide the parts outside the CDR3, is GAGVSQTPSNKVTEKGKYVELRCDPISGHTALYWYRQSLGQGPEFLIYFQGTGAADDSGLPNDRFFAVRPEGSVSTLKIQRTERGDSAVYLCASSLTSGGSYNEQFFGPGTRLTVL.

This clonotype was counted ten times or more. The J gene is TRBJ2-4, the V gene TRBV29-1, with a possible D match to TRBD2 (5 bases). V was shortened by 4 bases and J by 0 bases, with 10 bases between the two germline ends. The CDR3 spans 14 residues. Germline values: CDR1 SQVTM, CDR2 ANQGSEA. The CDR3 protein is CSVAGVLAKNIQYF. The DNA of the CDR3 is TGCAGCGTTGCCGGGGTCCTAGCCAAAAACATTCAGTACTTC.

V and J are TRBV7-2 and TRBJ2-1; 8 positions match TRBD2. Looked up from germline, CDR1 is SGHTA and CDR2 is FQGNSA. This CDR3 is 13 amino acids long. V shed 5 bases and J 13 bases; nucleotides not matched to a gene: 10. The CDR3 reads CASSSTRTSIQFF. CDR3 coding DNA: TGTGCCAGCAGCAGTACTCGGACTAGCATCCAGTTCTTC. Full variable domain (outside the CDR3, taken from reference TRBV7-2 and TRBJ2-1): GAGVSQSPSNKVTEKGKDVELRCDPISGHTALYWYRQSLGQGLEFLIYFQGNSAPDKSGLPSDRFSAERTGGSVSTLTIQRTQQEDSAVYLCASSSTRTSIQFFGPGTRLTVL.

This clonotype was detected only a few times. This chain connects TRBV20-1 to TRBJ1-2, with TRBD1 matching over 9 bases. CDR1 DFQATT and CDR2 SNEGSKA come from the germline V gene (reference sequence). The CDR3 loop spans 12 amino acids. V lost 6 bases, J lost 6 bases, and 5 bases stayed unmatched. CDR3 in amino acids: CSAPDRGNGYTF. CDR3 coding DNA: TGCAGTGCCCCGGACAGGGGCAATGGCTACACCTTC.

This clonotype was recorded many times. V usage is TRBV12-3 or TRBV12-4 and J usage is TRBJ2-2; 8 bases fit TRBD1. The CDR3 length is 14 residues. The ends lost 3 bases at V and 7 bases at J; junction bases unmatched: 4. The CDR3 DNA sequence: TGTGCCAGCAGTTTCAGGGGGCGAGACGGGGAGCTGTTTTTT. It translates to CASSFRGRDGELFF.

As for this clonotype: This may be a read error: a much more frequent sequence differs by one nucleotide. The chain joins TRBV11-2 to TRBJ2-3; TRBD1 agrees at 10 bases. CDR3 length: 16 amino acids. In germline, CDR1 is SGHAT, CDR2 FQNNGV. Unmatched junction bases numbered 3, after V lost 3 bases and J lost 0 bases. CDR3 region: CASSFRQGASTDTQYF. CDR3 nucleotide sequence: TGTGCCAGCAGCTTCCGACAGGGGGCCAGCACAGATACGCAGTATTTT.

In its sample, this clonotype was seen a few times. J is TRBJ1-4 and V is TRBV15; perhaps TRBD1 as D (5 bases). Germline CDR1 and CDR2: LNHNV and YYDKDF (reference sequence). There are 13 residues in the CDR3. Trimming removed 8 bases from V and 5 bases from J, with 12 bases in between. DNA of the CDR3: TGTGCCACCTCCGGGGGGATAAATGAAAAACTGTTTTTT. As protein: CATSGGINEKLFF.

This clonotype was observed a few times. The V gene is TRBV6-6, the J gene TRBJ1-2; D call uncertain. From germline, CDR1 is MNHNY and CDR2 SVGAGI (reference sequence). The CDR3 runs 13 residues. Trimming removed 0 bases at V and 6 bases at J, with 8 bases between. The CDR3 nucleotides read TGTGCCAGCAGTTACTCAGGGTTTGATGGCTACACCTTC. This encodes CASSYSGFDGYTF.

Only a few counts were recorded for this clonotype. This sequence joins TRBV6-2 or TRBV6-3 and TRBJ2-3, with D perhaps TRBD1 or TRBD2 (5 bases each). The CDR3 is made up of 14 amino acids. The germline V and J ends were trimmed by 6 bases and 0 bases, with 10 bases remaining between them. Germline CDR1 MNHEY, CDR2 SVGEGT. The CDR3 bases are TGTGCCAGCAGCCACCGGGACAGCACAGATACGCAGTATTTT. It is translated as CASSHRDSTDTQYF.

In this sample, this clonotype turned up a few times. The chain joins TRBV5-6 to TRBJ2-5; D not certain. The CDR3 has 13 amino acids. With 3 bases removed from V and 5 bases from J, the gap between germline ends came to 11 bases. CDR1 SGHDT and CDR2 YYEEEE come from the germline V gene. The CDR3 protein is CASSSEIGETQYF. The CDR3 DNA follows: TGTGCCAGCAGCTCCGAGATTGGGGAGACCCAGTACTTC.

This clonotype came up many times. The chain employs TRBV29-1 and TRBJ2-4; possibly TRBD2 for D (6 bases). Germline loops: CDR1 SQVTM, CDR2 ANQGSEA. V was clipped by 7 bases and J by 3 bases, with 13 bases between them. There are 13 residues in the CDR3. The CDR3, as DNA: TGCAGCGCCGGCTGGGGAGGCAAAAACATTCAGTACTTC. Its translation: CSAGWGGKNIQYF.

This chain links TRBV5-1 with TRBJ1-1; D is uncertain. The V end was cut by 0 bases, the J end by 2 bases, with 14 bases between. CDR3 length equals 16 residues. Germline V gene lookup returns CDR1 SGHRS and CDR2 YFSETQ. CDR3: CASSLGRAKPNTEAFF. The CDR3, as DNA: TGCGCCAGCAGCTTGGGGCGGGCCAAGCCAAACACTGAAGCTTTCTTT.

This clonotype was found a few times. The gene calls are TRBV20-1 and TRBJ2-3; tentative D call: TRBD2 (7 bases). V shed 1 base and J shed 0 bases, with 14 bases lying between them. The CDR3 consists of 16 residues. The germline V gene encodes CDR1 DFQATT and CDR2 SNEGSKA (reference sequence). The CDR3: CSARVRGGASTDTQYF. CDR3 sequence (DNA): TGCAGTGCTAGAGTTAGGGGGGGCGCTAGCACAGATACGCAGTATTTT.

The table lists this clonotype with many counts. The chain uses TRBV12-3 or TRBV12-4 and TRBJ2-3; D ambiguous. Between the trimmed V and J ends, which lost 5 bases and 0 bases, there was a span of 15 bases. The CDR3 runs 16 residues. Here the CDR3 DNA reads TGTGCCAGCAGTCCCATCTCGGTTATCAGCACAGATACGCAGTATTTT. Its translation: CASSPISVISTDTQYF.

This clonotype was found many times. The chain joins TRBV6-5 to TRBJ2-5; unclear D gene. Trimming cost V 0 bases and J 4 bases, with 9 bases left between them. In germline, CDR1 is MNHEY, CDR2 SVGAGI. The CDR3 loop spans 14 amino acids. CDR3: CASSYSRNRETQYF. The CDR3 nucleotides read TGTGCCAGCAGTTACTCCCGGAATCGAGAGACCCAGTACTTC.

This clonotype has more than one count but fewer than ten. The chain carries TRBV18 and TRBJ2-5; the match to TRBD2 covers 14 bases. CDR1 is KGHSH, CDR2 LQKENI, per germline. After removal of 3 bases from V and 2 bases from J, the junction contained 2 bases not matched to a gene. The CDR3 covers 16 residues. Here the CDR3 DNA reads TGTGCCAGCTCACCGTGGACTAGCGGGGGGCAAGAGACCCAGTACTTC. Its protein product is CASSPWTSGGQETQYF.

This clonotype was counted only a few times. The V gene is TRBV11-2, the J gene TRBJ2-1; 12 nucleotides match TRBD2. From germline, CDR1 is SGHAT and CDR2 FQNNGV. The CDR3 is 16 residues long. The J segment lost 8 bases and the V segment lost 1 base, leaving 6 bases of the junction unmatched. CDR3 coding DNA: TGTGCCAGCAGCTTAGGGGCTAGCGGGGGGGCCTATGAGCAGTTCTTC. This gives the protein CASSLGASGGAYEQFF.

The sample holds many counts of this clonotype. The J gene is TRBJ2-2, the V gene TRBV12-3 or TRBV12-4; TRBD1 matches at 8 bases. This CDR3 has 15 amino acids. The V gene end was trimmed by 2 bases and the J gene end by 4 bases; junction bases not matched to a gene: 3. CDR3 sequence reads: CASSLRQGATGELFF. CDR3 DNA sequence: TGTGCCAGCAGTTTAAGGCAGGGGGCCACCGGGGAGCTGTTTTTT.

The chain has TRBV5-4 and TRBJ2-2; tentative D call: TRBD2 (7 bases). The V and J ends lost 4 bases and 6 bases respectively, with 19 bases between them. Germline values: CDR1 SGHNT, CDR2 YYREEE (reference sequence). The CDR3 length is 16 residues. CDR3 residues: CASSPWGGFKAGELFF. CDR3 nucleotide sequence: TGTGCCAGCAGCCCGTGGGGGGGCTTTAAAGCCGGGGAGCTGTTTTTT. Looking up the rest from reference TRBV5-4 and TRBJ2-2 gives the full variable domain: ETGVTQSPTHLIKTRGQQVTLRCSSQSGHNTVSWYQQALGQGPQFIFQYYREEENGRGNFPPRFSGLQFPNYSSELNVNALELDDSALYLCASSPWGGFKAGELFFGEGSRLTVL.